Presented here are 21 T cell receptor beta chains from one specimen sequenced in a study of OX40 agonist ivuxolimab in advanced cancers. Produced via immunoSEQ multiplex PCR; TCRdb's table is partial and in-frame only. The table lists roughly 110,000 clones, 75% to 95% of them singletons, with approximately 0.5% in the top ten. The sequencing here drew on CD4+ or CD8+ T cells sorted from blood, taken in a trial of the OX40 agonist ivuxolimab. The receptors here all came from an adult with an advanced solid tumor such as melanoma, head and neck, liver or kidney cancer.

The V gene is TRBV11-3, the J gene TRBJ1-5; perhaps TRBD1 as D (6 bases). The germline CDR1 and CDR2 sequences are SGHNT and YENEEA. The V end lost 10 bases, the J end lost 4 bases, and 14 bases lay between the germline ends. The CDR3 contains 13 residues. The CDR3 DNA reads as TGTGCCACACAAGGGGGTCGTAATCAGCCCCAGCATTTT. Its translation is CATQGGRNQPQHF.

The chain combines TRBV28 with TRBJ1-1, with D maybe TRBD1 (5 bases). Germline loops: CDR1 MDHEN, CDR2 SYDVKM. Trimming took 3 bases from V and 0 from J, leaving 11 bases between them. The CDR3 has 15 amino acids. CDR3 in DNA: TGTGCCAGCAGTTTCGGGGGACGTATGAACACTGAAGCTTTCTTT. This codes for CASSFGGRMNTEAFF. Supplemented by reference TRBV28 and TRBJ1-1, the full variable domain reads DVKVTQSSRYLVKRTGEKVFLECVQDMDHENMFWYRQDPGLGLRLIYFSYDVKMKEKGDIPEGYSVSREKKERFSLILESASTNQTSMYLCASSFGGRMNTEAFFGQGTRLTVV.

The V call is TRBV28, the J call TRBJ1-3; tentative D call: TRBD1 (6 bases). V lost 5 bases, J lost 3 bases, and 11 bases lay in between. CDR1 is MDHEN and CDR2 is SYDVKM in the germline V gene. The CDR3 contains 14 residues. This chain's CDR3 is CASSPRTVGNTIYF. In DNA, the CDR3 is TGTGCCAGCAGTCCACGGACAGTTGGAAACACCATATATTTT.

As concerns this clone: In the same sample, other DNA sequences code for this CDR3. The chain links TRBV18 to TRBJ2-7; 8 bases align to TRBD1. The CDR3 is 16 residues long. The junction had 9 bases not matched to a gene; V was cut back by 3 bases and J by 2 bases. Germline CDR1 KGHSH, CDR2 LQKENI. The chain's CDR3 is CASSPPAGQGAYEQYF. CDR3 nucleotides: TGTGCCAGCTCACCGCCTGCAGGACAGGGAGCCTACGAGCAGTACTTC. The complete variable domain, with remaining parts taken from reference TRBV18 and TRBJ2-7, reads NAGVMQNPRHLVRRRGQEARLRCSPMKGHSHVYWYRQLPEEGLKFMVYLQKENIIDESGMPKERFSAEFPKEGPSILRIQQVVRGDSAAYFCASSPPAGQGAYEQYFGPGTRLTVT.

The rearrangement uses TRBV7-9 and TRBJ2-5; perhaps TRBD2 as D (6 bases). The length of the CDR3 is 14 residues. Per germline, CDR1 SEHNR and CDR2 FQNEAQ (reference sequence). V lost 0 bases, J lost 5 bases, and 10 bases lay in between. The chain's CDR3 is CASSLAGGWETQYF. In DNA, the CDR3 is TGTGCCAGCAGCTTAGCGGGGGGTTGGGAGACCCAGTACTTC.

The J gene is TRBJ1-1, the V gene TRBV19; tentatively, D is TRBD1 (6 bases). The germline CDR1 and CDR2 sequences are LNHDA and SQIVND (reference sequence). With 8 bases removed from V and 5 bases from J, the gap between germline ends came to 15 bases. CDR3 length: 13 amino acids. CDR3 protein: CASSGAARTEAFF. The CDR3 DNA follows: TGTGCCAGTTCGGGGGCGGCGAGGACTGAAGCTTTCTTT.

This chain connects TRBV5-4 to TRBJ2-3; maybe TRBD1 (7 bases). The V gene's germline CDR1 is SGHNT and CDR2 YYREEE (reference sequence). With 4 bases removed from V and 2 bases from J, the gap between germline ends came to 14 bases. This CDR3 comprises 15 residues. Here the CDR3 reads CASSRQGGYTDTQYF. Here the CDR3 DNA reads TGTGCCAGCAGCAGGCAGGGGGGCTACACAGATACGCAGTATTTT.

The gene calls are TRBV6-5 and TRBJ2-5; D remains ambiguous. Germline CDR1 MNHEY, CDR2 SVGAGI. Trimming left V 5 bases short and J 0 bases short, with 4 bases between. CDR3 size: 12 residues. CDR3 DNA: TGTGCCAGCAGTGGCCACCAAGAGACCCAGTACTTC. This codes for CASSGHQETQYF.

V and J are TRBV10-3 and TRBJ2-3; D may be TRBD1 (6 bases). V lost 11 bases to trimming and J lost 8 bases, with 17 bases between them. The CDR3 consists of 12 residues. Germline V gene lookup returns CDR1 ENHRY and CDR2 SYGVKD. The CDR3 sequence: CAGGPQKGTQYF. In DNA form, the CDR3 reads TGTGCCGGGGGCCCCCAAAAGGGTACGCAGTATTTT.

This clone came up once. The V call is TRBV19, the J call TRBJ1-2; the D is unclear. CDR1 is LNHDA, CDR2 SQIVND, per germline (reference sequence). Trimming stripped 4 bases from V and 3 bases from J, with 6 bases between. This CDR3 has 12 amino acids. CDR3 sequence: CASSTYDYGYTF. In nucleotides, the CDR3 is TGTGCCAGTAGTACCTACGACTATGGCTACACCTTC. Drawing the rest from reference TRBV19 and TRBJ1-2, the complete variable domain is DGGITQSPKYLFRKEGQNVTLSCEQNLNHDAMYWYRQDPGQGLRLIYYSQIVNDFQKGDIAEGYSVSREKKESFPLTVTSAQKNPTAFYLCASSTYDYGYTFGSGTRLTVV.

The J gene is TRBJ2-2, the V gene TRBV29-1; 11 nucleotides line up with TRBD2. After removal of 5 bases from V and 1 base from J, the junction contained 0 bases not matched to a gene. Germline-derived CDR1 and CDR2 are SQVTM and ANQGSEA. The CDR3 covers 14 residues. The CDR3 sequence is CSVLAGGNTGELFF. CDR3 nucleotide sequence: TGCAGCGTTCTAGCGGGGGGGAACACCGGGGAGCTGTTTTTT.

CDR3 in DNA: TGCGCCAGCAGCCAGGTGGGCAGTGCAAGGGCCGGCTACACCTTC. Protein: CASSQVGSARAGYTF. The chain links TRBV4-3 to TRBJ1-2; no firm D call. The CDR3 has 15 amino acids. Trimming took off 3 bases at V and 8 bases at J, with 19 bases between the two ends. The germline V gene has CDR1 LGHNA and CDR2 YSLEER.

The V call is TRBV2, the J call TRBJ2-1, with D unresolved. The CDR3 sequence is 13 residues long. Germline V gene data show CDR1 as SNHLY and CDR2 as FYNNEI. Trimming removed 8 bases from V and 4 bases from J, with 12 bases in between. The CDR3 spells CASLLTAYNEQFF. CDR3 in DNA: TGTGCCAGCCTTTTAACTGCTTACAATGAGCAGTTCTTC.

The chain uses TRBV7-8 and TRBJ1-5; perhaps TRBD1 as D (6 bases). The V end was cut by 4 bases, the J end by 5 bases, with 9 bases between. CDR3 size: 13 residues. CDR1 SGHVS and CDR2 FQNEAQ come from the germline V gene. CDR3 sequence reads: CASSSGTYQPQHF. The CDR3 DNA reads TGTGCCAGCAGCTCCGGGACATATCAGCCCCAGCATTTT.

The rearrangement joins TRBV7-9 to TRBJ2-1; 9 nucleotides align to TRBD2. Germline CDR1 is SEHNR and CDR2 is FQNEAQ (reference sequence). The CDR3 has 14 amino acids. The J segment lost 7 bases and the V segment lost 2 bases, leaving 3 bases of the junction unmatched. CDR3 DNA: TGTGCCAGCAGCTTACTAGCGGGGTCGAATGAGCAGTTCTTC. This translates into CASSLLAGSNEQFF.

The chain uses TRBV7-2 and TRBJ2-7; D ambiguous. The CDR3 has 13 residues. Trimming left V 1 base short and J 2 bases short, with 6 bases between. CDR1 SGHTA and CDR2 FQGNSA come from the germline V gene. The CDR3 sequence: CASSLEAAYEQYF. CDR3 bases: TGTGCCAGCAGCTTAGAGGCCGCCTACGAGCAGTACTTC.

This chain uses TRBV6-1 with TRBJ2-7; possible D gene TRBD1, 6 bases. The CDR3 has 14 residues. Germline V gene lookup returns CDR1 MNHNS and CDR2 SASEGT. V was clipped by 6 bases and J by 0 bases, with 12 bases between them. DNA for the CDR3: TGTGCCAGCAGCGAGACAGGAAGCTCCTACGAGCAGTACTTC. It translates to CASSETGSSYEQYF.

This chain connects TRBV5-6 to TRBJ2-6; D tentatively reads TRBD1 or TRBD2 (5 bases each). Germline CDR1 and CDR2: SGHDT and YYEEEE. Trimming took off 1 base at V and 4 bases at J, with 12 bases between the two ends. The length of the CDR3 is 16 residues. The CDR3 sequence is CASSLTGTTGANVLTF. For the CDR3, the DNA is TGTGCCAGCAGCTTGACGGGGACCACAGGGGCCAACGTCCTGACTTTC.

The chain couples TRBV14 to TRBJ2-7; D remains unclear. The length of the CDR3 is 11 residues. Germline V gives CDR1 SGHDN, CDR2 FVKESK. With 3 bases removed from V and 7 bases from J, the gap between germline ends came to 7 bases. CDR3 amino acids: CASSQGREQYF. CDR3 coding DNA: TGTGCCAGCAGCCAGGGCCGGGAGCAGTACTTC.

V is TRBV6-5 and J is TRBJ1-4, with 10 bases identical to TRBD1. Germline CDR1 MNHEY, CDR2 SVGAGI. This CDR3 has 13 amino acids. Trimming removed 5 bases from V and 8 bases from J; junction bases left unmatched: 2. As DNA, the CDR3 is TGTGCCAGCAGTCGGGACAGGGGCGAAAAACTGTTTTTT. It codes for CASSRDRGEKLFF.

The rearrangement uses TRBV19 and TRBJ2-3, with 11 nucleotides matching TRBD2. CDR3 length equals 20 residues. The trim removed 1 base at V and 1 base at J, leaving 13 bases unmatched. Germline values: CDR1 LNHDA, CDR2 SQIVND (reference sequence). CDR3 bases: TGTGCCAGTAGTATAGGGTGGCTAGCGGGGGGCCCGGGAGGCACAGATACGCAGTATTTT. Its protein product is CASSIGWLAGGPGGTDTQYF.